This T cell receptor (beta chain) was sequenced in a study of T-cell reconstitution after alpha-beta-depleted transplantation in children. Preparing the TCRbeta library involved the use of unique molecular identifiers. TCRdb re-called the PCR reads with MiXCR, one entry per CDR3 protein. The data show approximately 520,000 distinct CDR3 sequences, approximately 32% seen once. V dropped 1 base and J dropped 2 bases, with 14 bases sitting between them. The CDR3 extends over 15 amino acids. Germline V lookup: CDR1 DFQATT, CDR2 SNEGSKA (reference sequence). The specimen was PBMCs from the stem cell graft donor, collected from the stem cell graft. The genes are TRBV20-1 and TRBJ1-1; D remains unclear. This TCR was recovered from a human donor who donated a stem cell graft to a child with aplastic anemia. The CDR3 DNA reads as TGCAGTGCTAGAGTAGCAGGAGCCCCAAACACTGAAGCTTTCTTT. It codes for CSARVAGAPNTEAFF.